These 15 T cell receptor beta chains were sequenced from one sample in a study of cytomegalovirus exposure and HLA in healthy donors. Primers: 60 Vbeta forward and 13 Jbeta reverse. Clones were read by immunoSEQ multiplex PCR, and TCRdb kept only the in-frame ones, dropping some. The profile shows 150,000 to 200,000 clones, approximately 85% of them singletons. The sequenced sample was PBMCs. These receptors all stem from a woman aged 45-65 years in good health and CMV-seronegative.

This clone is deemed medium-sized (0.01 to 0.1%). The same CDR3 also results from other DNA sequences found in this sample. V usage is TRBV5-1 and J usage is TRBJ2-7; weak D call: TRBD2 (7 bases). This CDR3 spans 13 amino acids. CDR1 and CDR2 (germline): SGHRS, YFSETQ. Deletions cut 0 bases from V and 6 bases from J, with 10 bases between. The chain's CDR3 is CASSLVGGGEQYF. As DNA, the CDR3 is TGCGCCAGCAGCTTGGTGGGAGGGGGCGAGCAGTACTTC.

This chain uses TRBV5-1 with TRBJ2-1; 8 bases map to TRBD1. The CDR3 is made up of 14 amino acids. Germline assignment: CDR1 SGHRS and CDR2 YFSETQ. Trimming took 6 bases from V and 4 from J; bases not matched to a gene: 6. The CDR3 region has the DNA TGCGCCAGCACGGACAGGGATTTGTACAATGAGCAGTTCTTC. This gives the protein CASTDRDLYNEQFF.

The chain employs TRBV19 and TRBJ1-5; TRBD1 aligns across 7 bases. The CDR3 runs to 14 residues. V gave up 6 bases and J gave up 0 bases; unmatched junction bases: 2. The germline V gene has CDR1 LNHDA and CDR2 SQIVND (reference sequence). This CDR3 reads CASRDRASNQPQHF. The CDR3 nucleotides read TGTGCCAGTAGAGACAGGGCTAGCAATCAGCCCCAGCATTTT.

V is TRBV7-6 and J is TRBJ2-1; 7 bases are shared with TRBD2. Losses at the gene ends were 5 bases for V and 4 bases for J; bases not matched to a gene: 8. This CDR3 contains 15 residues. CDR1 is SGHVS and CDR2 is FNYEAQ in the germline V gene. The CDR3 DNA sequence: TGTGCCAGCAGCAGGCCCAGGCGGGAGTACAATGAGCAGTTCTTC. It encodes CASSRPRREYNEQFF.

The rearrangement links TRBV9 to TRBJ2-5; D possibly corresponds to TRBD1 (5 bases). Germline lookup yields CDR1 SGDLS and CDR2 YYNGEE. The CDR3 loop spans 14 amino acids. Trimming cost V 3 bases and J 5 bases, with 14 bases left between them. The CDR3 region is CASSAPTAGETQYF. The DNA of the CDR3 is TGTGCCAGCAGCGCGCCGACAGCCGGGGAGACCCAGTACTTC.

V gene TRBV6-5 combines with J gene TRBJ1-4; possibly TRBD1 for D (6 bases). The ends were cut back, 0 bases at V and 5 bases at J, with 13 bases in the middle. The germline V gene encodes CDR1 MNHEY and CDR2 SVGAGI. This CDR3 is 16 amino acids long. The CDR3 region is CASSYSKGQGNEKLFF. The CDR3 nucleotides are TGTGCCAGCAGTTACTCGAAGGGGCAGGGGAATGAAAAACTGTTTTTT.

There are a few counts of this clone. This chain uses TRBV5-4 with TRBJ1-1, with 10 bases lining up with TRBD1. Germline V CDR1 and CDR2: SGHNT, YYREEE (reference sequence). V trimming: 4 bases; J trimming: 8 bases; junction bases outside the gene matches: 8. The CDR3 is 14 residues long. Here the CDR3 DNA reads TGTGCCAGCAGCATCCGGGACAGGGGACCCGAAGCTTTCTTT. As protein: CASSIRDRGPEAFF.

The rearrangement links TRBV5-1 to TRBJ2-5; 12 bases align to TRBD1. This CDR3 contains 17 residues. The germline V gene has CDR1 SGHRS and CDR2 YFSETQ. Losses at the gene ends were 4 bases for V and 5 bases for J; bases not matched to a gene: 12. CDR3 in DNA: TGCGCCAGCAGCGCCGCGGGACAGGGGGCGGGAGAGGAGACCCAGTACTTC. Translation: CASSAAGQGAGEETQYF.

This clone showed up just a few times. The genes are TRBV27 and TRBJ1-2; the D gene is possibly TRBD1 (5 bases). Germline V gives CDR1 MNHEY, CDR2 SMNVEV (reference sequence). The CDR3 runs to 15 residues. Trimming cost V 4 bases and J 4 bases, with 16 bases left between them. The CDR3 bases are TGTGCCAGCAGTTCGCCGCAACAGGCGTCCTATGGCTACACCTTC. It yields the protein CASSSPQQASYGYTF.

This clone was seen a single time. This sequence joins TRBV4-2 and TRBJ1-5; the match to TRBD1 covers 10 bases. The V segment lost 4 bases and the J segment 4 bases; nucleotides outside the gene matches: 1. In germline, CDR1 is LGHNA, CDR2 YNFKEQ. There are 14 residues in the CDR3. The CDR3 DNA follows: TGTGCCAGCAGCCCGGGACAGGGGAATCAGCCCCAGCATTTT. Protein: CASSPGQGNQPQHF.

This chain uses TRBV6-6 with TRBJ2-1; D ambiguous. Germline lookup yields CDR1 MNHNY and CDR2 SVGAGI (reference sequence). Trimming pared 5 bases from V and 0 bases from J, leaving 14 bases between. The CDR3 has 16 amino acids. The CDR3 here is CASSPLVAGSYNEQFF. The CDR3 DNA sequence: TGTGCCAGCAGTCCCTTGGTAGCCGGCTCCTACAATGAGCAGTTCTTC.

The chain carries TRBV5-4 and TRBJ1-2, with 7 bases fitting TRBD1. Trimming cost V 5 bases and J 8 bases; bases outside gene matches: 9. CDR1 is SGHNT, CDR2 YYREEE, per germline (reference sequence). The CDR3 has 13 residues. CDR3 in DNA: TGTGCCAGCAGGGGGACAGCCGGCAGGGGCTACACCTTC. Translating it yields CASRGTAGRGYTF.

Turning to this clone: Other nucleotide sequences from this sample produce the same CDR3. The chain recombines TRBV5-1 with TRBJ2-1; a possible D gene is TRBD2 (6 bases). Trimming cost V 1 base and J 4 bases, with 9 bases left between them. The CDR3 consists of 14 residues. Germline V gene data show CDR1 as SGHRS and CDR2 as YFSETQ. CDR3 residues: CASSLTGGYNEQFF. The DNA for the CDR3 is TGCGCCAGCAGCTTGACCGGGGGATACAATGAGCAGTTCTTC. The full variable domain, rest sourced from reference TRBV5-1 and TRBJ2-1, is KAGVTQTPRYLIKTRGQQVTLSCSPISGHRSVSWYQQTPGQGLQFLFEYFSETQRNKGNFPGRFSGRQFSNSRSEMNVSTLELGDSALYLCASSLTGGYNEQFFGPGTRLTVL.

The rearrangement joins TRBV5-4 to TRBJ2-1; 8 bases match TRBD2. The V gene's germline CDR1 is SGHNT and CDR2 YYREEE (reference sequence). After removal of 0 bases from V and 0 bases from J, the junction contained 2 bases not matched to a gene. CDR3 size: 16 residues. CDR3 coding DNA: TGTGCCAGCAGCTTGGAGAGCGGGAGCTCCTACAATGAGCAGTTCTTC. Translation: CASSLESGSSYNEQFF.

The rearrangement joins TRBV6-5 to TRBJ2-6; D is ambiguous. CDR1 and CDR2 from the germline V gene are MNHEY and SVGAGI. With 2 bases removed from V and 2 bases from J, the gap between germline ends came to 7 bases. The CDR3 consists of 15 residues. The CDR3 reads CASSYGLTGANVLTF. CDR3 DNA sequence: TGTGCCAGCAGTTACGGTCTAACTGGGGCCAACGTCCTGACTTTC.